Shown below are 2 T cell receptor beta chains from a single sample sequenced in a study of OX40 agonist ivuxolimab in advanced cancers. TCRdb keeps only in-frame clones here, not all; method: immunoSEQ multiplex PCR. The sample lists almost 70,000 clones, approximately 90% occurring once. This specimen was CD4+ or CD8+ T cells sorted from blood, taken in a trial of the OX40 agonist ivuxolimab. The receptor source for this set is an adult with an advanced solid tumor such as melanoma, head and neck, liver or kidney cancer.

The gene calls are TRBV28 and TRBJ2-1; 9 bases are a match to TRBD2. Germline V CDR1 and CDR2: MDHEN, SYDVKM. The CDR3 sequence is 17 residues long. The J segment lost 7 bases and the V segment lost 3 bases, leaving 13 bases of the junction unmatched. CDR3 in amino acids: CASSFAGGGLAGNEQFF. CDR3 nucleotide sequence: TGTGCCAGCAGTTTTGCGGGGGGGGGACTAGCAGGTAATGAGCAGTTCTTC.

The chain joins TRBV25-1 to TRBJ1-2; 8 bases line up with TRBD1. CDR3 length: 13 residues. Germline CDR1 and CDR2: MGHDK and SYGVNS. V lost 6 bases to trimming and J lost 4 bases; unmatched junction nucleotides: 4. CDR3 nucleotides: TGTGCCAGCAGACGACAGGGGACCTATGGCTACACCTTC. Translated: CASRRQGTYGYTF.